A single sample gave rise to the 4 T cell receptor beta chains below, sequenced in a study of cytomegalovirus exposure and HLA in healthy donors. Primers for the PCR totalled 60 Vbeta and 13 Jbeta. Generated by immunoSEQ multiplex PCR, the TCRdb table keeps only in-frame clones and is missing some. The data show about 160,000 clones, roughly 65% seen once. Sequences were obtained from PBMCs. The receptors stem from a man in his late teens or twenties in good health and CMV-seropositive.

This clone occurred a few times. The V call is TRBV11-2, the J call TRBJ1-1, with D uncertain. The V end lost 5 bases, the J end lost 0 bases, and 7 bases lay between the germline ends. Germline loops: CDR1 SGHAT, CDR2 FQNNGV. The CDR3 sequence is 13 residues long. The CDR3 region has the DNA TGTGCCAGCAGCCTCACGGTGAACACTGAAGCTTTCTTT. It specifies CASSLTVNTEAFF. Based on the CDR3 plus reference TRBV11-2 and TRBJ1-1, the full variable domain is EAGVAQSPRYKIIEKRQSVAFWCNPISGHATLYWYQQILGQGPKLLIQFQNNGVVDDSQLPKDRFSAERLKGVDSTLKIQPAKLEDSAVYLCASSLTVNTEAFFGQGTRLTVV.

The chain has TRBV19 and TRBJ2-3; 8 nucleotides align to TRBD2. The CDR3 contains 17 residues. V was pared by 0 bases and J by 4 bases, with 9 bases of the junction left unmatched. Germline assignment: CDR1 LNHDA and CDR2 SQIVND (reference sequence). As DNA, the CDR3 is TGTGCCAGTAGTATAGAAAGGTCTAGCGGGTTTGCAGATACGCAGTATTTT. It yields the protein CASSIERSSGFADTQYF.

This clone was found a few times. This chain joins TRBV11-3 and TRBJ2-3; a possible D gene is TRBD1 (7 bases). CDR1 and CDR2 (germline): SGHNT, YENEEA. The V and J ends lost 4 bases and 4 bases respectively, with 12 bases between them. The CDR3 is made up of 14 amino acids. CDR3 coding DNA: TGTGCCAGCAGCTCCGGCAGGGGGGCAGATACGCAGTATTTT. As protein: CASSSGRGADTQYF.

This sequence joins TRBV19 and TRBJ1-1; 8 bases are a match to TRBD1. Germline V gives CDR1 LNHDA, CDR2 SQIVND (reference sequence). The J segment lost 1 base and the V segment lost 5 bases, leaving 3 bases of the junction unmatched. This CDR3 is 14 amino acids long. The CDR3 nucleotides read TGTGCCAGTAGTCCGGACAGGGCGAACACTGAAGCTTTCTTT. This gives the protein CASSPDRANTEAFF.